This T cell receptor beta chain was identified during a study of OX40 agonist ivuxolimab in advanced cancers. At the level of the study: Recorded diagnoses for dose-escalation patients were hepatocellular carcinoma, melanoma, renal cell or head and neck cancer. Partial responses were achieved by three patients, of whom one had hepatocellular carcinoma and two had cutaneous melanoma.

The repertoire was sequenced with immunoSEQ multiplex PCR; TCRdb's copy has only in-frame clones and lacks some. The data show tens of thousands of clones, 79% seen once. Trimming cost V 3 bases and J 6 bases, with 11 bases left between them. Germline V gives CDR1 SGHTA, CDR2 FQGNSA. CDR3 length: 13 amino acids. This chain joins TRBV7-2 and TRBJ1-2; D not certain. This sample comprised CD4+ or CD8+ T cells sorted from blood, obtained in a trial of the OX40 agonist ivuxolimab. This clonotype was sampled from an adult with an advanced solid tumor such as melanoma, head and neck, liver or kidney cancer. For the CDR3, the DNA is TGTGCCAGCAGCTTCCCCACCAAGAATGGCTACACCTTC. Its protein product is CASSFPTKNGYTF.